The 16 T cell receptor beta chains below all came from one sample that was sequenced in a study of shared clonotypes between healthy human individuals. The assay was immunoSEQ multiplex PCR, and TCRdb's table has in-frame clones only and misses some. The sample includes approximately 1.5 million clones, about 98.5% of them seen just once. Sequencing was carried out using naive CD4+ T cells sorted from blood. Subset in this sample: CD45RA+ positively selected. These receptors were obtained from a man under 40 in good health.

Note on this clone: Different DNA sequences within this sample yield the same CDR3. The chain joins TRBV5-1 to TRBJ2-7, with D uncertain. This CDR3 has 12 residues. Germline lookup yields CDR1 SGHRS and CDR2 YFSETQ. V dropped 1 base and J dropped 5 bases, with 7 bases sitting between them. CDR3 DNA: TGCGCCAGCAGCTTGCTTGGGGACGAGCAGTACTTC. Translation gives CASSLLGDEQYF.

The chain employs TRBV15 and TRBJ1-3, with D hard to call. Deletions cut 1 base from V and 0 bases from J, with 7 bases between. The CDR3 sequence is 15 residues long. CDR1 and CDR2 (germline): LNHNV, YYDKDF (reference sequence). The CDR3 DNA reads TGTGCCACCAGCAGAGGCGACAACTCTGGAAACACCATATATTTT. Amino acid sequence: CATSRGDNSGNTIYF.

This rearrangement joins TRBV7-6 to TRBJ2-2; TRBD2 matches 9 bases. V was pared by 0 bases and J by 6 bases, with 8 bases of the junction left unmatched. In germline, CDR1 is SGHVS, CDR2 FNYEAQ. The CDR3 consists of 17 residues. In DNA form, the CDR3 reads TGTGCCAGCAGCTTAGCTAGCGGGAGTGTGGTAGCCGGGGAGCTGTTTTTT. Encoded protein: CASSLASGSVVAGELFF.

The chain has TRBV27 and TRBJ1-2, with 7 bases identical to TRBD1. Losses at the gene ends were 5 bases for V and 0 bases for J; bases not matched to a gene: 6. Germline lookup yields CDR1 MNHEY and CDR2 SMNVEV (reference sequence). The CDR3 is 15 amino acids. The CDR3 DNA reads TGTGCCAGCAGTCAGGGACAGCTAGCTAACTATGGCTACACCTTC. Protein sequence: CASSQGQLANYGYTF.

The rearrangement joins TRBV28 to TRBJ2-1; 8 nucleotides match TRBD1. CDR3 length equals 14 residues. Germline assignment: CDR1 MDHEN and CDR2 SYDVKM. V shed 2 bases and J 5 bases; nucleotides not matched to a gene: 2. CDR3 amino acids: CASSLQGANNEQFF. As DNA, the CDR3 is TGTGCCAGCAGTTTACAGGGGGCAAACAATGAGCAGTTCTTC.

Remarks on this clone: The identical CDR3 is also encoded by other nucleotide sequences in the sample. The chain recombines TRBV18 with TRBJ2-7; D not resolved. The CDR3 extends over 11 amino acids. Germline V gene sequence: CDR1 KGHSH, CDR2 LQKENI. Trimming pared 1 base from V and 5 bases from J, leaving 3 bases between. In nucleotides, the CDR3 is TGTGCCAGCTCACCACGTGACGAGCAGTACTTC. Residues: CASSPRDEQYF.

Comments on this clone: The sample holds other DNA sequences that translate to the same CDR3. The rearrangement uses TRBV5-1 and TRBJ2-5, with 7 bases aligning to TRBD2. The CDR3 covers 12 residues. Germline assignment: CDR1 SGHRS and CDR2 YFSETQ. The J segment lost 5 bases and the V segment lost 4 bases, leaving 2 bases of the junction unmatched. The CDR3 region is CASSPRGETQYF. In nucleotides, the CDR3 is TGCGCCAGCAGCCCGCGGGGGGAGACCCAGTACTTC.

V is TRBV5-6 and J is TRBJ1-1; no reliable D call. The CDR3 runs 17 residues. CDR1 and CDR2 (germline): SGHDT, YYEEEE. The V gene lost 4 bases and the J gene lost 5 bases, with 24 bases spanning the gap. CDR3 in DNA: TGTGCCAGCAGCCCATACCGGGGTCCGAGCCGGTGGACTGAAGCTTTCTTT. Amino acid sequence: CASSPYRGPSRWTEAFF.

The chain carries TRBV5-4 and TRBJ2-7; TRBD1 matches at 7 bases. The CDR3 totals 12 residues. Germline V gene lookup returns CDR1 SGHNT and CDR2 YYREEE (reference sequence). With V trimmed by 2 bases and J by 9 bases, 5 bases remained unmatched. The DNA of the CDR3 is TGTGCCAGCAGCTTAGACAGGGATCGGCAGTACTTC. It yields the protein CASSLDRDRQYF. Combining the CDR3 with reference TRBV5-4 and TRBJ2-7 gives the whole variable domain ETGVTQSPTHLIKTRGQQVTLRCSSQSGHNTVSWYQQALGQGPQFIFQYYREEENGRGNFPPRFSGLQFPNYSSELNVNALELDDSALYLCASSLDRDRQYFGPGTRLTVT.

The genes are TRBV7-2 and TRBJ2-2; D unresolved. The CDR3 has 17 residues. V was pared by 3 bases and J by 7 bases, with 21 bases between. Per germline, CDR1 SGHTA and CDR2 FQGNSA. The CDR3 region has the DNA TGTGCCAGCAGCTTGCCACAAATTAGCCCCCGTTTCGGGGAGCTGTTTTTT. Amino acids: CASSLPQISPRFGELFF.

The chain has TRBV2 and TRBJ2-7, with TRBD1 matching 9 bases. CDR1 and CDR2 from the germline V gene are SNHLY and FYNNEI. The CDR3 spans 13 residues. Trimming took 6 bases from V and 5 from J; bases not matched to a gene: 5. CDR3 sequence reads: CASSRDRAHEQYF. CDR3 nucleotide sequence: TGTGCCAGCAGCCGGGACAGGGCCCACGAGCAGTACTTC.

This chain's CDR3 is CASSLEVGWDEKLFF. The DNA for the CDR3 is TGTGCCAGCAGCTTAGAGGTCGGGTGGGATGAAAAACTGTTTTTT. This chain links TRBV11-2 with TRBJ1-4; D gene uncertain. V lost 0 bases and J 6 bases, leaving 11 bases between the germline ends. The CDR3 loop spans 15 amino acids. Germline lookup yields CDR1 SGHAT and CDR2 FQNNGV.

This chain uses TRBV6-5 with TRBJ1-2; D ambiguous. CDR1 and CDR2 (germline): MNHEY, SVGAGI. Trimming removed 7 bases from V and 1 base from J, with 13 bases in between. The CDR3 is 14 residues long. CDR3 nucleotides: TGTGCCAGCACCCTCGACGGTTTTAACTATGGCTACACCTTC. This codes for CASTLDGFNYGYTF.

The CDR3 nucleotides are TGCGCCAGCAGCGAGGGGGCCAAAAACATTCAGTACTTC. This translates into CASSEGAKNIQYF. This sequence joins TRBV5-1 and TRBJ2-4; D is possibly TRBD1 or TRBD2 (5 bases each). The CDR3 is 13 residues long. V lost 4 bases, J lost 1 base, and 6 bases lay in between. Germline V gene data show CDR1 as SGHRS and CDR2 as YFSETQ.

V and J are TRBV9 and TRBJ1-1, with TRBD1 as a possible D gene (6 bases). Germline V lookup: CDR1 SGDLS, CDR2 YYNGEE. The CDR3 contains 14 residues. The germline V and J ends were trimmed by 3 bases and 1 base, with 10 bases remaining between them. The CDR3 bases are TGTGCCAGCAGCGCGACAGGTTCGAACACTGAAGCTTTCTTT. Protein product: CASSATGSNTEAFF. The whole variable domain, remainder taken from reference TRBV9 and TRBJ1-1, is DSGVTQTPKHLITATGQRVTLRCSPRSGDLSVYWYQQSLDQGLQFLIQYYNGEERAKGNILERFSAQQFPDLHSELNLSSLELGDSALYFCASSATGSNTEAFFGQGTRLTVV.

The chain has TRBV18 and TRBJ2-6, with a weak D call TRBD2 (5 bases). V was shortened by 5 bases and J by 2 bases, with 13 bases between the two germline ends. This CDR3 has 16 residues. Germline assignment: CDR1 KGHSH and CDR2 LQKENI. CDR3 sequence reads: CASSELRRTGANVLTF. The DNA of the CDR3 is TGTGCCAGCTCAGAGTTACGGAGGACTGGGGCCAACGTCCTGACTTTC.